The 27 T cell receptor beta chains listed next were all sequenced from one sample in a study of cytomegalovirus exposure and HLA in healthy donors. In the PCR, 60 Vbeta and 13 Jbeta primers were used. The table came from immunoSEQ multiplex PCR; TCRdb's copy has only in-frame clones and leaves some out. This sample has over 150,000 clones; 80% occur once, and the top ten carry 6% to 7.5%. The material sequenced was PBMCs. The receptors stem from a man aged 30 to 39 in good health and CMV-seropositive.

This clone was seen a few times. The V and J genes are TRBV6-4 and TRBJ2-3, with 10 nucleotides matching TRBD2. The CDR3 is made up of 14 amino acids. CDR1 and CDR2 (germline): MRHNA, SNTAGT. With 6 bases clipped from V and 5 bases from J, the junction kept 5 bases outside the gene matches. The DNA for the CDR3 is TGTGCCAGCAGCCAGCGGGGGGGCCAAGATACGCAGTATTTT. Protein: CASSQRGGQDTQYF.

This clone has only a few counts. This sequence joins TRBV15 and TRBJ2-7, with no clear D. V was pared by 1 base and J by 6 bases, with 10 bases between. The CDR3 extends over 13 amino acids. The V gene's germline CDR1 is LNHNV and CDR2 YYDKDF (reference sequence). The CDR3 loop reads CATSRVLLGEQYF. The CDR3 nucleotides read TGTGCCACCAGCAGAGTCCTGCTCGGCGAGCAGTACTTC.

The chain recombines TRBV5-1 with TRBJ2-1, with 9 bases fitting TRBD2. Trimming took 0 bases from V and 7 from J; bases not matched to a gene: 8. This CDR3 spans 16 amino acids. Germline V CDR1 and CDR2: SGHRS, YFSETQ. This CDR3 is CASSLAGRGGLNEQFF. Written as DNA, the CDR3 is TGCGCCAGCAGCTTGGCGGGGCGGGGGGGCCTGAATGAGCAGTTCTTC.

The chain combines TRBV6-1 with TRBJ2-7, with a weak D call TRBD1 (6 bases). Trimming pared 6 bases from V and 3 bases from J, leaving 12 bases between. The length of the CDR3 is 13 residues. The germline V gene encodes CDR1 MNHNS and CDR2 SASEGT. For the CDR3, the DNA is TGTGCCAGCAGACGGACAGACTACTACGAGCAGTACTTC. As protein: CASRRTDYYEQYF.

The chain is built from TRBV27 and TRBJ1-1; 7 bases are shared with TRBD1. The J segment lost 4 bases and the V segment lost 6 bases, leaving 5 bases of the junction unmatched. The CDR3 runs to 13 residues. Germline V gives CDR1 MNHEY, CDR2 SMNVEV (reference sequence). The CDR3: CASSTGVFTEAFF. As DNA, the CDR3 is TGTGCCAGCAGCACAGGGGTTTTCACTGAAGCTTTCTTT.

The chain links TRBV7-9 to TRBJ2-1; 10 nucleotides line up with TRBD2. Germline V gene sequence: CDR1 SEHNR, CDR2 FQNEAQ (reference sequence). The CDR3 has 17 residues. V trimming: 5 bases; J trimming: 8 bases; junction bases outside the gene matches: 15. The CDR3, as DNA: TGTGCCAGCAGCCGCGGGCGGGCTAGCGGGAGAGGGTATGAGCAGTTCTTC. It specifies CASSRGRASGRGYEQFF.

This chain joins TRBV19 and TRBJ1-4, with TRBD1 matching over 7 bases. Trimming cost V 7 bases and J 3 bases; bases outside gene matches: 8. The CDR3 extends over 15 amino acids. The germline gives CDR1 LNHDA, CDR2 SQIVND (reference sequence). CDR3 DNA sequence: TGTGCCAGTACCCCCACGGGACAGCCTAATGAAAAACTGTTTTTT. Its translation: CASTPTGQPNEKLFF.

The chain recombines TRBV7-8 with TRBJ2-3, with TRBD2 identical over 12 bases. V shed 1 base, J shed 3 bases, and the junction held 2 bases outside the gene matches. Germline values: CDR1 SGHVS, CDR2 FQNEAQ. This CDR3 region has 16 residues. CDR3 sequence reads: CASSLEGTSGTDTQYF. The CDR3 bases are TGTGCCAGCAGCTTAGAGGGGACTAGCGGGACAGATACGCAGTATTTT.

The rearrangement uses TRBV5-1 and TRBJ2-7, with 10 bases identical to TRBD2. Unmatched junction bases numbered 5, after V lost 3 bases and J lost 5 bases. The V gene's germline CDR1 is SGHRS and CDR2 YFSETQ. The CDR3 totals 14 residues. Here the CDR3 reads CASSSGTSADEQYF. The CDR3 DNA follows: TGCGCCAGCAGCTCGGGGACTAGCGCCGACGAGCAGTACTTC.

The V call is TRBV7-9, the J call TRBJ2-7, with TRBD2 matching 12 bases. CDR3 length: 14 amino acids. With 6 bases clipped from V and 3 bases from J, the junction kept 3 bases outside the gene matches. Germline values: CDR1 SEHNR, CDR2 FQNEAQ (reference sequence). This CDR3 reads CASSRTSGNYEQYF. CDR3 DNA sequence: TGTGCCAGCAGTCGGACTAGCGGGAACTACGAGCAGTACTTC.

The rearrangement uses TRBV10-3 and TRBJ1-4, with D possibly TRBD1 on 5 matching bases. Germline CDR1 is ENHRY and CDR2 is SYGVKD. This CDR3 contains 14 residues. The germline V and J ends were trimmed by 0 bases and 8 bases, with 10 bases remaining between them. The CDR3 coding sequence is TGTGCCATCAGTGAGTCGGGGACTGGGGAAAAACTGTTTTTT. Amino acids: CAISESGTGEKLFF.

The rearrangement links TRBV10-2 to TRBJ2-1; D possibly corresponds to TRBD2 (5 bases). This CDR3 comprises 17 residues. The V end lost 7 bases, the J end lost 6 bases, and 25 bases lay between the germline ends. Germline CDR1 and CDR2: WSHSY and SAAADI. The CDR3 nucleotides are TGCGCCAGCACCAGAGAGGGATGGATGGAGTTCGGCAATGAGCAGTTCTTC. Residues: CASTREGWMEFGNEQFF.

This chain joins TRBV27 and TRBJ1-5; TRBD1 aligns across 8 bases. Germline trimming cut 4 bases from V and 14 bases from J; bases unmatched to any gene: 4. CDR3 length: 11 amino acids. CDR1 and CDR2 (germline): MNHEY, SMNVEV (reference sequence). In DNA, the CDR3 is TGTGCCAGCAGTTCCGGGACAGGCAAGCATTTT. Translated, it gives CASSSGTGKHF.

This clone was seen only once. The V and J genes are TRBV12-5 and TRBJ1-1; 7 positions agree with TRBD1. From germline, CDR1 is LGHNT and CDR2 FRNRAP. V gave up 4 bases and J gave up 4 bases; unmatched junction bases: 9. This CDR3 is built from 15 residues. In DNA form, the CDR3 reads TGTGCTAGTGGTTCCGCCATGACAGGGCTCACTGAAGCTTTCTTT. Its translation is CASGSAMTGLTEAFF.

The gene calls are TRBV12-5 and TRBJ2-1; 7 positions agree with TRBD2. Per germline, CDR1 LGHNT and CDR2 FRNRAP. The CDR3 sequence is 10 residues long. The V and J ends lost 7 bases and 12 bases, in that order; junction bases with no gene match: 3. As DNA, the CDR3 is TGTGCTAGTGTAGGCGGGGGGCAGTTCTTC. Protein: CASVGGGQFF.

The V gene is TRBV5-1, the J gene TRBJ1-1; D remains unclear. The V gene lost 1 base and the J gene lost 1 base, with 11 bases spanning the gap. Germline-derived CDR1 and CDR2 are SGHRS and YFSETQ. The CDR3 sequence is 15 residues long. The CDR3 DNA sequence: TGCGCCAGCAGCTTGATACAAACCCCGAACACTGAAGCTTTCTTT. Translation gives CASSLIQTPNTEAFF.

This clone has just a few counts. The V gene is TRBV28, the J gene TRBJ2-7; D might be TRBD1 (5 bases). The CDR3 runs to 14 residues. Germline values: CDR1 MDHEN, CDR2 SYDVKM. V lost 6 bases and J 5 bases, leaving 17 bases between the germline ends. CDR3 sequence (DNA): TGTGCCAGCAGGGGGCCCAACCATAGGGACGAGCAGTACTTC. Its translation is CASRGPNHRDEQYF.

V and J are TRBV5-6 and TRBJ1-2; D is unresolved. Germline values: CDR1 SGHDT, CDR2 YYEEEE. The V gene lost 1 base and the J gene lost 3 bases, with 16 bases spanning the gap. This CDR3 spans 16 amino acids. The CDR3 bases are TGTGCCAGCAGCTTGTGGGGAGGGCCCGAGGACTATGGCTACACCTTC. Its protein product is CASSLWGGPEDYGYTF.

The chain is built from TRBV30 and TRBJ2-6; 10 nucleotides line up with TRBD2. The ends lost 0 bases at V and 3 bases at J; junction bases unmatched: 14. The CDR3 consists of 20 residues. The germline V gene has CDR1 GTSNPN and CDR2 SVGIG (reference sequence). CDR3 sequence (DNA): TGTGCCTGGAGTGTAAAGGTCCTAGCGGGAGAACTTTATGGGGCCAACGTCCTGACTTTC. This encodes CAWSVKVLAGELYGANVLTF.

This rearrangement joins TRBV9 to TRBJ2-6; the D gene is possibly TRBD1 (6 bases). V dropped 0 bases and J dropped 0 bases, with 7 bases sitting between them. Germline CDR1 reads SGDLS; CDR2 reads YYNGEE. This CDR3 comprises 16 residues. CDR3 protein: CASSVGTASGANVLTF. In DNA form, the CDR3 reads TGTGCCAGCAGCGTAGGGACAGCCTCTGGGGCCAACGTCCTGACTTTC. The full variable domain, rest sourced from reference TRBV9 and TRBJ2-6, is DSGVTQTPKHLITATGQRVTLRCSPRSGDLSVYWYQQSLDQGLQFLIQYYNGEERAKGNILERFSAQQFPDLHSELNLSSLELGDSALYFCASSVGTASGANVLTFGAGSRLTVL.

The chain joins TRBV10-3 to TRBJ1-2; tentatively, D is TRBD1 (6 bases). Per germline, CDR1 ENHRY and CDR2 SYGVKD. V was cut by 0 bases and J by 2 bases, with 16 bases left in between. The CDR3 length is 17 residues. CDR3 sequence reads: CAISESTGGHSNYGYTF. The DNA for the CDR3 is TGTGCCATCAGTGAGTCGACCGGGGGGCATTCAAACTATGGCTACACCTTC.

The chain is built from TRBV19 and TRBJ2-1; possible D gene TRBD2, 5 bases. The germline V and J ends were trimmed by 8 bases and 3 bases, with 14 bases remaining between them. The CDR3 totals 14 residues. Germline CDR1 LNHDA, CDR2 SQIVND (reference sequence). The CDR3 coding sequence is TGTGCCAGTTCGGGCGGGTACAGCTACAATGAGCAGTTCTTC. This encodes CASSGGYSYNEQFF.

In DNA form, the CDR3 reads TGTGCCAGCAGCCGGAACAGGGGGCATAGCACAGATACGCAGTATTTT. Its translation: CASSRNRGHSTDTQYF. The J gene is TRBJ2-3, the V gene TRBV9; TRBD1 aligns across 9 bases. With 4 bases clipped from V and 0 bases from J, the junction kept 6 bases outside the gene matches. The CDR3 is 16 amino acids. Germline V gives CDR1 SGDLS, CDR2 YYNGEE.

The gene calls are TRBV7-2 and TRBJ1-2; D is unresolved. The CDR3 length is 15 residues. V was cut by 3 bases and J by 0 bases, with 11 bases left in between. From germline, CDR1 is SGHTA and CDR2 FQGNSA. The chain's CDR3 is CASSFRDPANYGYTF. DNA of the CDR3: TGTGCCAGCAGCTTTCGGGATCCGGCTAACTATGGCTACACCTTC. The entire variable domain, with the rest obtained from reference TRBV7-2 and TRBJ1-2, is as follows: GAGVSQSPSNKVTEKGKDVELRCDPISGHTALYWYRQSLGQGLEFLIYFQGNSAPDKSGLPSDRFSAERTGGSVSTLTIQRTQQEDSAVYLCASSFRDPANYGYTFGSGTRLTVV.

This clone was observed a handful of times. The chain combines TRBV15 with TRBJ1-5; D is perhaps TRBD1 (6 bases). Trimming left V 1 base short and J 1 base short, with 14 bases between. CDR3 length equals 17 residues. The germline V gene encodes CDR1 LNHNV and CDR2 YYDKDF (reference sequence). The CDR3 loop is CATSRGSGELSNQPQHF. The CDR3 DNA reads as TGTGCCACCAGCAGAGGATCAGGGGAACTAAGCAATCAGCCCCAGCATTTT.

The chain has TRBV7-2 and TRBJ2-5, with 10 bases lining up with TRBD1. The CDR3 contains 14 residues. The germline CDR1 and CDR2 sequences are SGHTA and FQGNSA. With 5 bases clipped from V and 3 bases from J, the junction kept 3 bases outside the gene matches. CDR3 residues: CASSRDRGEETQYF. Here the CDR3 DNA reads TGTGCCAGCAGCCGGGACAGGGGTGAAGAGACCCAGTACTTC.

This sequence joins TRBV25-1 and TRBJ1-1; maybe TRBD1 (5 bases). The CDR3 loop spans 14 amino acids. Germline V gene data show CDR1 as MGHDK and CDR2 as SYGVNS. V was shortened by 2 bases and J by 3 bases, with 10 bases between the two germline ends. Written as DNA, the CDR3 is TGTGCCAGCAGTGAAGCAGGGAGGGACACTGAAGCTTTCTTT. It is translated as CASSEAGRDTEAFF.